This T cell receptor (beta chain) was observed in a study of cytomegalovirus exposure and HLA in healthy donors. Generated by immunoSEQ multiplex PCR, the TCRdb table keeps only in-frame clones and is missing some. This table has about 60,000 clones, roughly 94% appearing once. Concerning this clone: Its antigen is unknown.

This CDR3 has 15 amino acids. With 3 bases clipped from V and 4 bases from J, the junction kept 8 bases outside the gene matches. Germline CDR1 MGHRA, CDR2 YSYEKL. The study, taken as a whole, reports: Rarity characterized most TCR sequences, yet some public TCRs appeared in many donors. TCR clusters originating in the first cohort tended to co-occur in the 120 validation repertoires, according to a later analysis. It was reported that the classifier diagnosed cytomegalovirus status with high specificity and sensitivity in both the original and validation cohorts. In vitro, three CMV-associated chains proved specific for CMV antigens.

The chain recombines TRBV4-1 with TRBJ1-1; 7 bases agree with TRBD1. The sample was PBMCs. This TCR was sampled from a woman aged 18-29 years in good health and CMV-seropositive. CDR3 nucleotide sequence: TGCGCCAGCAGCCACCGACAGGGCCAGGTCACTGAAGCTTTCTTT. Its translation is CASSHRQGQVTEAFF.